Following are 7 T cell receptor beta chains from one sample sequenced in a study of cytomegalovirus exposure and HLA in healthy donors. The PCR was carried out with 60 Vbeta primers and 13 Jbeta primers. TCRdb keeps only in-frame clones here, not all; method: immunoSEQ multiplex PCR. The repertoire has about 130,000 clones, more than 70% of them found once; the top ten carry around 0.92%. Material: PBMCs. Receptors originate from a human donor in good health.

The chain joins TRBV6-4 to TRBJ2-1; D might be TRBD2 (7 bases). The germline V and J ends were trimmed by 4 bases and 8 bases, with 18 bases remaining between them. Germline lookup yields CDR1 MRHNA and CDR2 SNTAGT. This CDR3 is built from 15 residues. CDR3 nucleotide sequence: TGTGCCAGCAGTGTTCAAGGGGGGGCCTTGGATGAGCAGTTCTTC. This encodes CASSVQGGALDEQFF.

The chain links TRBV5-1 to TRBJ2-5, with D uncertain. Trimming pared 1 base from V and 3 bases from J, leaving 7 bases between. From germline, CDR1 is SGHRS and CDR2 YFSETQ. The CDR3 totals 13 residues. The CDR3 DNA sequence: TGCGCCAGCAGCTTGCCCTCCGAAGAGACCCAGTACTTC. This translates into CASSLPSEETQYF.

The rearrangement uses TRBV7-9 and TRBJ2-5; D remains unclear. The germline V gene encodes CDR1 SEHNR and CDR2 FQNEAQ (reference sequence). The CDR3 totals 14 residues. Trimming pared 3 bases from V and 2 bases from J, leaving 10 bases between. CDR3 loop: CASSFPLHQETQYF. The DNA for the CDR3 is TGTGCCAGCAGCTTCCCACTACATCAAGAGACCCAGTACTTC.

The chain couples TRBV11-2 to TRBJ2-7; 7 bases are shared with TRBD2. This CDR3 is 18 amino acids long. V was pared by 1 base and J by 0 bases, with 12 bases of the junction left unmatched. Germline-derived CDR1 and CDR2 are SGHAT and FQNNGV. CDR3 DNA sequence: TGTGCCAGCAGCTTAGCCTGGGGGGGGGTGAGGGGCTCCTACGAGCAGTACTTC. It codes for CASSLAWGGVRGSYEQYF.

V is TRBV2 and J is TRBJ2-7, with a tentative D call TRBD1 (6 bases). V was clipped by 3 bases and J by 3 bases, with 9 bases between them. CDR1 SNHLY and CDR2 FYNNEI come from the germline V gene. The CDR3 is 13 amino acids. The CDR3 coding sequence is TGTGCCAGCAGTGACAAGGGGGACTACGAGCAGTACTTC. This codes for CASSDKGDYEQYF.

This clone has a single count. The chain has TRBV11-2 and TRBJ2-7; TRBD1 agrees at 7 bases. The trim removed 3 bases at V and 3 bases at J, leaving 2 bases unmatched. CDR3 size: 13 residues. Germline V gene data show CDR1 as SGHAT and CDR2 as FQNNGV. This CDR3 is CASSFGTVYEQYF. DNA for the CDR3: TGTGCCAGCAGCTTCGGGACAGTCTACGAGCAGTACTTC. Combining the CDR3 with reference TRBV11-2 and TRBJ2-7 gives the whole variable domain EAGVAQSPRYKIIEKRQSVAFWCNPISGHATLYWYQQILGQGPKLLIQFQNNGVVDDSQLPKDRFSAERLKGVDSTLKIQPAKLEDSAVYLCASSFGTVYEQYFGPGTRLTVT.

The chain uses TRBV7-3 and TRBJ1-1, with a possible D match to TRBD1 (5 bases). The V and J ends lost 5 bases and 7 bases respectively, with 17 bases between them. The CDR3 totals 14 residues. Germline V gene lookup returns CDR1 SGHTA and CDR2 FQGTGA. CDR3 residues: CASSPNRNGYEAFF. CDR3 nucleotides: TGTGCCAGCAGCCCGAACAGGAATGGCTATGAAGCTTTCTTT.